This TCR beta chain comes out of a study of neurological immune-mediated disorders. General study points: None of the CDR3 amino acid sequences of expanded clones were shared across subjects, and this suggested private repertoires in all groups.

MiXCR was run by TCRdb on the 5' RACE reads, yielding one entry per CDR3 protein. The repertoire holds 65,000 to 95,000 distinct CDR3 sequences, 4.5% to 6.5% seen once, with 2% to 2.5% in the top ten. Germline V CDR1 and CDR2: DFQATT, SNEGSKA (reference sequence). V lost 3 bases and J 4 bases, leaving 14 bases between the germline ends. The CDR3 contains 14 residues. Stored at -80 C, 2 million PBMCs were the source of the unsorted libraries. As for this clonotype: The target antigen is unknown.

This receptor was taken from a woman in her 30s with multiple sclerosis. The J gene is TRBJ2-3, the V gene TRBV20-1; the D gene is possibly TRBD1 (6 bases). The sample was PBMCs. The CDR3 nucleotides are TGCAGTGCTAGGGGGGCGAGGGGCCCAGATACGCAGTATTTT. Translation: CSARGARGPDTQYF.